This is a list of T cell receptor beta chains from one sample in a study of cytomegalovirus exposure and HLA in healthy donors. The data were produced by immunoSEQ multiplex PCR, yet TCRdb's version contains in-frame clones alone and is incomplete. Of some 170,000 clones in the sample, roughly 86% were seen once. The sample was PBMCs. These receptor sequences come from a man between 18 and 35 years old in good health and CMV-seropositive. CDR3s include the opening cysteine and the closing phenylalanine or tryptophan. A D gene is named only where the DNA matches it firmly. Size is stated for part of the rows, as once, few or many counts, or as a class when the clone is expanded.

clone size | D gene | J gene | V gene | CDR3 protein | CDR3 DNA
. | . | TRBJ2-2 | TRBV28 | CASSSDSTGELFF | TGTGCCAGCAGCTCGGACAGCACCGGGGAGCTGTTTTTT
once | TRBD1 | TRBJ1-4 | TRBV5-8 | CASSLYMDRVNEKLFF | TGTGCCAGCAGCTTGTATATGGACAGGGTTAATGAAAAACTGTTTTTT
many | . | TRBJ1-3 | TRBV6-1 | CASSEAEDSGNTIYF | TGTGCCAGCAGTGAAGCGGAGGACTCTGGAAACACCATATATTTT
few | TRBD2 | TRBJ2-3 | TRBV29-1 | CIIRLARTDTQYF | TGCATCATTCGACTAGCCCGCACAGATACGCAGTATTTT
. | . | TRBJ1-4 | TRBV4-1 | CASSQGHSPNEKLFF | TGCGCCAGCAGCCAGGGGCACAGCCCTAATGAAAAACTGTTTTTT
. | TRBD2 | TRBJ2-2 | TRBV7-3 | CASSLYRAGGTGELFF | TGTGCCAGCAGCTTATATAGGGCCGGGGGGACCGGGGAGCTGTTTTTT
. | . | TRBJ1-1 | TRBV9 | CASSVRTVVPMTYTEAFF | TGTGCCAGCAGCGTGCGGACAGTAGTACCCATGACCTACACTGAAGCTTTCTTT
. | . | TRBJ1-5 | TRBV10-3 | CAISESKSRSNQPQHF | TGTGCCATCAGTGAGTCGAAAAGCAGGTCCAATCAGCCCCAGCATTTT
. | . | TRBJ2-3 | TRBV7-2 | CASSWSRALTDTQYF | TGTGCCAGCAGCTGGAGCAGGGCCCTCACAGATACGCAGTATTTT
. | . | TRBJ2-3 | TRBV11-2 | CASSPERLPVGTQYF | TGTGCCAGCAGCCCAGAGCGACTGCCGGTTGGTACGCAGTATTTT
. | TRBD1 | TRBJ1-1 | TRBV6-1 | CASSEAGGGERWNTEAFF | TGTGCCAGCAGTGAAGCAGGAGGGGGCGAAAGGTGGAACACTGAAGCTTTCTTT
. | . | TRBJ2-2 | TRBV5-1 | CASSLPINQRGYGELFF | TGCGCCAGCAGCTTACCCATAAACCAGAGGGGGTACGGGGAGCTGTTTTTT
few | . | TRBJ1-5 | TRBV27 | CASSFRDSNQPQHF | TGTGCCAGCAGTTTCAGGGATAGCAATCAGCCCCAGCATTTT
. | TRBD1 | TRBJ2-7 | TRBV5-6 | CASSVVGDRDYEQYF | TGTGCCAGCAGCGTTGTGGGGGACAGGGACTACGAGCAGTACTTC
. | TRBD1 | TRBJ2-7 | TRBV6-1 | CASMQGAGYEQYF | TGTGCCAGCATGCAGGGGGCGGGCTACGAGCAGTACTTC
. | . | TRBJ2-4 | TRBV11-2 | CASSLDSSRSRQYF | TGTGCCAGCAGCTTAGATTCCAGTAGGAGCCGACAGTACTTC
. | TRBD2 | TRBJ2-5 | TRBV4-3 | CASSQDQRGGAGETQYF | TGCGCCAGCAGCCAAGATCAGCGCGGGGGGGCAGGAGAGACCCAGTACTTC
. | TRBD2 | TRBJ2-3 | TRBV19 | CASSLERESKDTQYF | TGTGCCAGTAGTCTAGAGCGGGAGTCCAAAGATACGCAGTATTTT
. | . | TRBJ2-2 | TRBV9 | CASSIGQNTGELFF | TGTGCCAGCAGCATTGGACAAAACACCGGGGAGCTGTTTTTT
. | TRBD2 | TRBJ2-5 | TRBV29-1 | CSALAGVEETQYF | TGCAGCGCTTTAGCGGGAGTAGAGGAGACCCAGTACTTC
. | . | TRBJ1-2 | TRBV5-6 | CASSLRMRNGYTF | TGTGCCAGCAGCTTGAGGATGAGGAATGGCTACACCTTC
. | . | TRBJ2-2 | TRBV19 | CASFAPGGELFF | TGTGCCAGTTTTGCGCCGGGCGGGGAGCTGTTTTTT
. | . | TRBJ2-7 | TRBV6-6 | CASSSSKGGEQYF | TGTGCCAGCAGTTCCAGCAAGGGAGGCGAGCAGTACTTC
. | . | TRBJ1-4 | TRBV19 | CASSRRGSTNEKLFF | TGTGCCAGTTCGAGGAGGGGATCAACTAATGAAAAACTGTTTTTT